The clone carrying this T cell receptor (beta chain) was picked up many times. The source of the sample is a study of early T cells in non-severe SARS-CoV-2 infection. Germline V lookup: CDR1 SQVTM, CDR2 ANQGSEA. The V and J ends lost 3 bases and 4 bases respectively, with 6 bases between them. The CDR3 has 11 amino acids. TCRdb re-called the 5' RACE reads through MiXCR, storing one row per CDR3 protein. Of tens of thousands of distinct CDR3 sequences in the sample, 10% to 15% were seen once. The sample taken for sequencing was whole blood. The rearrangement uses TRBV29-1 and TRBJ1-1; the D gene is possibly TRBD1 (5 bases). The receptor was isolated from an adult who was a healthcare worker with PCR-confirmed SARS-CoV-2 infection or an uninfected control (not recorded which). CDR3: CSVEGVTEAFF. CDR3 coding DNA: TGCAGCGTTGAGGGGGTCACTGAAGCTTTCTTT. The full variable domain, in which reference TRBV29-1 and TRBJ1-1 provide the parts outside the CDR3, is SAVISQKPSRDICQRGTSLTIQCQVDSQVTMMFWYRQQPGQSLTLIATANQGSEATYESGFVIDKFPISRPNLTFSTLTVSNMSPEDSSIYLCSVEGVTEAFFGQGTRLTVV.